The 27 T cell receptor beta chains in this list originate from one sample, sequenced in a study of control samples from healthy donors and cancer patients. Profiling relied on immunoSEQ multiplex PCR, and the TCRdb table lists in-frame clones only, not all of them. The sample holds roughly 50,000 clones; 85% to 95% are singletons and the top ten take about 0.74%. The sequenced material came from PBMCs. These receptors were taken from a man aged 25 to 40 with colorectal cancer.

The chain couples TRBV18 to TRBJ2-6, with D possibly being TRBD1 (5 bases). CDR1 and CDR2 (germline): KGHSH, LQKENI. This CDR3 has 16 amino acids. Between the trimmed V and J ends, which lost 6 bases and 2 bases, there was a span of 14 bases. The CDR3: CASSPNTGPGANVLTF. The CDR3 nucleotides are TGTGCCAGCTCTCCCAATACAGGACCTGGGGCCAACGTCCTGACTTTC.

This CDR3 is CASSLFAGNTIYF. DNA for the CDR3: TGTGCCAGCAGCCTCTTTGCTGGAAACACCATATATTTT. V is TRBV5-4 and J is TRBJ1-3; D is ambiguous. This CDR3 is built from 13 residues. The V end was cut by 4 bases, the J end by 2 bases, with 7 bases between. Germline loops: CDR1 SGHNT, CDR2 YYREEE (reference sequence).

The rearrangement links TRBV24-1 to TRBJ1-1; TRBD1 might be the D (5 bases). The CDR3 spans 17 residues. Germline CDR1 reads KGHDR; CDR2 reads SFDVKD. Between the trimmed V and J ends, which lost 3 bases and 1 base, there was a span of 17 bases. In DNA, the CDR3 is TGTGCCACCAGTGATCGGGCGGGGGGTAAGCCGAACACTGAAGCTTTCTTT. Amino acids: CATSDRAGGKPNTEAFF.

This clone is a singleton in its sample. V is TRBV5-6 and J is TRBJ1-1; TRBD1 might be the D (5 bases). V was trimmed by 4 bases and J by 3 bases, leaving 13 bases between them. The CDR3 runs 14 residues. Germline CDR1 reads SGHDT; CDR2 reads YYEEEE. The CDR3 loop is CASSPYQGYTEAFF. In DNA, the CDR3 is TGTGCCAGCAGCCCCTACCAGGGCTACACTGAAGCTTTCTTT.

The chain employs TRBV20-1 and TRBJ2-2; perhaps TRBD2 as D (7 bases). The CDR3 has 15 amino acids. Germline loops: CDR1 DFQATT, CDR2 SNEGSKA (reference sequence). V dropped 3 bases and J dropped 2 bases, with 13 bases sitting between them. CDR3 in DNA: TGCAGTGCTAGTGGGGGGGCCACTAACACCGGGGAGCTGTTTTTT. This sequence encodes CSASGGATNTGELFF.

The chain employs TRBV9 and TRBJ1-1; 7 bases line up with TRBD1. CDR1 SGDLS and CDR2 YYNGEE come from the germline V gene. The CDR3 runs to 16 residues. After removal of 4 bases from V and 3 bases from J, the junction contained 12 bases not matched to a gene. CDR3 in amino acids: CASSSTLDREYTEAFF. CDR3 DNA sequence: TGTGCCAGCAGCTCCACCCTTGACAGGGAATACACTGAAGCTTTCTTT.

The rearrangement joins TRBV6-6 to TRBJ2-5; D might be TRBD2 (7 bases). V was shortened by 2 bases and J by 9 bases, with 22 bases between the two germline ends. This CDR3 region has 16 residues. Per germline, CDR1 MNHNY and CDR2 SVGAGI (reference sequence). In nucleotides, the CDR3 is TGTGCCAGCAGTTACGCTTCGGGGGGCCTGGGCGGGCCCCAGTACTTC. This codes for CASSYASGGLGGPQYF.

CDR3 region: CAPDEITGELFF. CDR3 in DNA: TGTGCCCCGGACGAGATTACCGGGGAGCTGTTTTTT. V is TRBV24-1 and J is TRBJ2-2; D uncertain. Trimming cost V 12 bases and J 5 bases, with 12 bases left between them. The V gene's germline CDR1 is KGHDR and CDR2 SFDVKD. The CDR3 runs 12 residues.

This clone was counted once. The chain has TRBV5-1 and TRBJ1-4; 7 nucleotides match TRBD1. The length of the CDR3 is 14 residues. V lost 3 bases and J lost 3; bases outside the gene matches: 2. Germline CDR1 is SGHRS and CDR2 is YFSETQ. CDR3 nucleotide sequence: TGCGCCAGCAGCTGGCAGGGGGCTAATGAAAAACTGTTTTTT. Translating gives CASSWQGANEKLFF.

V is TRBV18 and J is TRBJ1-4; D possibly corresponds to TRBD1 (5 bases). The CDR3 totals 14 residues. V dropped 3 bases and J dropped 5 bases, with 10 bases sitting between them. Germline V lookup: CDR1 KGHSH, CDR2 LQKENI. This CDR3 reads CASSPGTVNEKLFF. The CDR3 DNA sequence: TGTGCCAGCTCACCTGGGACGGTGAATGAAAAACTGTTTTTT.

This clone was seen only once. V is TRBV5-1 and J is TRBJ2-1; TRBD2 agrees at 10 bases. With V trimmed by 7 bases and J by 6 bases, 7 bases remained unmatched. CDR1 is SGHRS, CDR2 YFSETQ, per germline. This CDR3 comprises 14 residues. The CDR3 DNA follows: TGCGCCAGCCGCATAGCGGGGGGCGGCAATGAGCAGTTCTTC. It yields the protein CASRIAGGGNEQFF.

The gene calls are TRBV4-3 and TRBJ2-3, with 7 bases that match TRBD1. With V trimmed by 4 bases and J by 9 bases, 13 bases remained unmatched. The CDR3 is 15 amino acids. Germline V gives CDR1 LGHNA, CDR2 YSLEER. This CDR3 is CASSLNRQGGFTQYF. In DNA, the CDR3 is TGCGCCAGCAGCCTTAATAGACAGGGCGGTTTCACGCAGTATTTT.

This chain connects TRBV5-1 to TRBJ1-1, with 9 bases fitting TRBD1. Per the germline V gene, CDR1 is SGHRS and CDR2 is YFSETQ. The trim removed 2 bases at V and 2 bases at J, leaving 4 bases unmatched. The CDR3 length is 15 residues. DNA for the CDR3: TGCGCCAGCAGCTTACGGACAGGGGACAACACTGAAGCTTTCTTT. This codes for CASSLRTGDNTEAFF.

V gene TRBV6-1 combines with J gene TRBJ1-2; no clear D gene. Germline CDR1 reads MNHNS; CDR2 reads SASEGT. The V and J ends lost 1 base and 7 bases respectively, with 7 bases between them. The CDR3 contains 12 residues. As DNA, the CDR3 is TGTGCCAGCAGTGAAGTCCATTTTGGCTACACCTTC. Translating it yields CASSEVHFGYTF.

This clone appeared a single time. The chain links TRBV5-4 to TRBJ2-7, with D possibly being TRBD1 or TRBD2 (5 bases each). The CDR3 has 13 amino acids. The germline V gene has CDR1 SGHNT and CDR2 YYREEE (reference sequence). Trimming cost V 6 bases and J 7 bases, with 17 bases left between them. The CDR3 bases are TGTGCCAGCACCTGGGACCTCAAGACGGAGCAGTACTTC. Encoded protein: CASTWDLKTEQYF.

The rearrangement uses TRBV7-2 and TRBJ2-1, with 8 bases identical to TRBD2. Per germline, CDR1 SGHTA and CDR2 FQGNSA. CDR3 length: 15 residues. With 2 bases clipped from V and 4 bases from J, the junction kept 4 bases outside the gene matches. The CDR3 sequence: CASSLSGGVYNEQFF. CDR3 DNA: TGTGCCAGCAGCTTAAGCGGGGGTGTATACAATGAGCAGTTCTTC.

The chain recombines TRBV30 with TRBJ1-1; no definite D call. V was pared by 5 bases and J by 1 base, with 11 bases between. Looked up from germline, CDR1 is GTSNPN and CDR2 is SVGIG (reference sequence). The CDR3 spans 13 residues. The CDR3 loop reads CAWETLGNTEAFF. CDR3 nucleotides: TGTGCCTGGGAAACGCTCGGGAACACTGAAGCTTTCTTT. Combining the CDR3 with reference TRBV30 and TRBJ1-1 gives the whole variable domain SQTIHQWPATLVQPVGSPLSLECTVEGTSNPNLYWYRQAAGRGLQLLFYSVGIGQISSEVPQNLSASRPQDRQFILSSKKLLLSDSGFYLCAWETLGNTEAFFGQGTRLTVV.

The chain joins TRBV24-1 to TRBJ2-2; D tentatively fits TRBD1 or TRBD2 (5 bases each). CDR1 is KGHDR, CDR2 SFDVKD, per germline. Deletions cut 6 bases from V and 2 bases from J, with 12 bases between. The length of the CDR3 is 15 residues. The CDR3 DNA reads TGTGCCACCAGTTACCGGGACCGTAACACCGGGGAGCTGTTTTTT. Encoded protein: CATSYRDRNTGELFF.

The chain uses TRBV5-1 and TRBJ2-6; D is undetermined. Germline CDR1 and CDR2: SGHRS and YFSETQ. Trimming removed 0 bases at V and 0 bases at J, with 7 bases between. The CDR3 is 16 amino acids. The CDR3 DNA follows: TGCGCCAGCAGCTTGGGTCTTAGCTCTGGGGCCAACGTCCTGACTTTC. It yields the protein CASSLGLSSGANVLTF.

This clone was seen only once. The chain recombines TRBV5-4 with TRBJ2-5, with D tentatively TRBD1 (6 bases). V lost 4 bases and J 1 base, leaving 8 bases between the germline ends. Per germline, CDR1 SGHNT and CDR2 YYREEE (reference sequence). The CDR3 sequence is 13 residues long. CDR3 sequence: CASSPGAQETQYF. The DNA of the CDR3 is TGTGCCAGCAGCCCAGGGGCCCAAGAGACCCAGTACTTC.

This chain connects TRBV7-2 to TRBJ2-1, with D possibly matching TRBD1 (5 bases). Germline loops: CDR1 SGHTA, CDR2 FQGNSA. The CDR3 runs 14 residues. Between the trimmed V and J ends, which lost 3 bases and 7 bases, there was a span of 13 bases. As DNA, the CDR3 is TGTGCCAGCAGCTTTTCGCAGGGAAGAAATGAGCAGTTCTTC. It translates to CASSFSQGRNEQFF.

CDR3 in DNA: TGTGCCAGCAGCGCCCGGGACGGCTCCTACAATGAGCAGTTCTTC. Protein: CASSARDGSYNEQFF. The chain couples TRBV2 to TRBJ2-1, with D perhaps given as TRBD1 or TRBD2 (5 bases each). The V gene lost 6 bases and the J gene lost 0 bases, with 12 bases spanning the gap. The CDR3 is made up of 15 amino acids. Germline CDR1 and CDR2: SNHLY and FYNNEI.

This chain connects TRBV15 to TRBJ2-2; TRBD1 aligns across 9 bases. Germline V gene data show CDR1 as LNHNV and CDR2 as YYDKDF (reference sequence). The J segment lost 6 bases and the V segment lost 1 base, leaving 6 bases of the junction unmatched. The CDR3 totals 16 residues. The CDR3, as DNA: TGTGCCACCAGCAGAGCCACCGGGACAGGGTCCGGGGAGCTGTTTTTT. Amino acids: CATSRATGTGSGELFF. The variable domain in full, completed from reference TRBV15 and TRBJ2-2, reads DAMVIQNPRYQVTQFGKPVTLSCSQTLNHNVMYWYQQKSSQAPKLLFHYYDKDFNNEADTPDNFQSRRPNTSFCFLDIRSPGLGDTAMYLCATSRATGTGSGELFFGEGSRLTVL.

This clone is a singleton in its sample. The genes are TRBV5-6 and TRBJ1-2, with TRBD1 matching over 7 bases. This CDR3 has 17 residues. The germline V gene encodes CDR1 SGHDT and CDR2 YYEEEE. Unmatched junction bases numbered 17, after V lost 1 base and J lost 8 bases. The CDR3 nucleotides read TGTGCCAGCAGCTTGATACAGGGGATTTCCCCATCGGGGGGCTACACCTTC. This codes for CASSLIQGISPSGGYTF.

The chain links TRBV24-1 to TRBJ1-2; D gene uncertain. Trimming left V 1 base short and J 8 bases short, with 7 bases between. The germline gives CDR1 KGHDR, CDR2 SFDVKD. CDR3 size: 12 residues. Written as DNA, the CDR3 is TGTGCCACCAGTGATTTAGAAGACGGCTACACCTTC. Translation: CATSDLEDGYTF.

This chain links TRBV7-6 with TRBJ2-4; D may be TRBD2 (5 bases). The length of the CDR3 is 14 residues. The V and J ends lost 4 bases and 8 bases respectively, with 15 bases between them. CDR1 is SGHVS and CDR2 is FNYEAQ in the germline V gene. CDR3 amino acids: CASSSRSSGDIQYF. The CDR3 DNA reads as TGTGCCAGCAGCTCTAGATCCTCCGGGGACATTCAGTACTTC.

The chain has TRBV19 and TRBJ1-5; no reliable D call. V lost 4 bases, J lost 0 bases, and 13 bases lay in between. Germline loops: CDR1 LNHDA, CDR2 SQIVND (reference sequence). CDR3 length: 16 residues. Here the CDR3 reads CASSTRQLGSNQPQHF. Written as DNA, the CDR3 is TGTGCCAGTAGTACCCGGCAGCTCGGTAGCAATCAGCCCCAGCATTTT.